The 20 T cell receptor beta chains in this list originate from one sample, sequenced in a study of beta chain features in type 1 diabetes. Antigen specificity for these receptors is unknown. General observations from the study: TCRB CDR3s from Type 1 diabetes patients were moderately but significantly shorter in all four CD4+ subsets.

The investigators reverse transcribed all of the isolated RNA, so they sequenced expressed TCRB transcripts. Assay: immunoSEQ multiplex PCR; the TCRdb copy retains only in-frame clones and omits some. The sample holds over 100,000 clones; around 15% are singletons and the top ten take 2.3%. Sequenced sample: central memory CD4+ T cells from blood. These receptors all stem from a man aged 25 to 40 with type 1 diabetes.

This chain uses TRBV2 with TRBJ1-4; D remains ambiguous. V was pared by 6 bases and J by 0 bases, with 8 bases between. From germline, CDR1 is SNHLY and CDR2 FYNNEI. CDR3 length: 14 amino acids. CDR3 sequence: CASRGRTTNEKLFF. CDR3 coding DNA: TGTGCCAGCAGGGGCAGGACAACTAATGAAAAACTGTTTTTT.

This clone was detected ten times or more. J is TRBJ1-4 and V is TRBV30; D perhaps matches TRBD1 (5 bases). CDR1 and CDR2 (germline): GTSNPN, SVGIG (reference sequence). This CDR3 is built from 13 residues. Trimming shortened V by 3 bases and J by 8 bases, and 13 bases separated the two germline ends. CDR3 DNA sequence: TGTGCCTGGAGACCCGGGACGGCCGAAAAACTGTTTTTT. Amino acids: CAWRPGTAEKLFF. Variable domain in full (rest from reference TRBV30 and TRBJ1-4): SQTIHQWPATLVQPVGSPLSLECTVEGTSNPNLYWYRQAAGRGLQLLFYSVGIGQISSEVPQNLSASRPQDRQFILSSKKLLLSDSGFYLCAWRPGTAEKLFFGSGTQLSVL.

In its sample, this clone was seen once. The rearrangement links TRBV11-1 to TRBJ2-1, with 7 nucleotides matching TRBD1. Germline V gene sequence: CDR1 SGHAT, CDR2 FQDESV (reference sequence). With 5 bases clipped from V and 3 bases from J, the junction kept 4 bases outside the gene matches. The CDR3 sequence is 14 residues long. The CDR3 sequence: CASSPGQIYNEQFF. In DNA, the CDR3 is TGTGCCAGCAGCCCGGGACAGATCTACAATGAGCAGTTCTTC.

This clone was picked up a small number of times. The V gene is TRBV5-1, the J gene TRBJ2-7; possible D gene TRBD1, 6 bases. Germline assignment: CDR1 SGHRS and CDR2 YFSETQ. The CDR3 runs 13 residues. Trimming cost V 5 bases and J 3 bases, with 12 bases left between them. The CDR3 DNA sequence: TGCGCCAGCAGGCCAGGGGCCAGCTACGAGCAGTACTTC. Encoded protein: CASRPGASYEQYF.

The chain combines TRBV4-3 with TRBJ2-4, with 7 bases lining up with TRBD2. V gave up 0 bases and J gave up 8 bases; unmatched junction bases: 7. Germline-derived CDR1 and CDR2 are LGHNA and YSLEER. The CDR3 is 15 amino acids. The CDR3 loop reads CASSQDWGGMDIQYF. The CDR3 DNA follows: TGCGCCAGCAGCCAAGACTGGGGGGGAATGGACATTCAGTACTTC.

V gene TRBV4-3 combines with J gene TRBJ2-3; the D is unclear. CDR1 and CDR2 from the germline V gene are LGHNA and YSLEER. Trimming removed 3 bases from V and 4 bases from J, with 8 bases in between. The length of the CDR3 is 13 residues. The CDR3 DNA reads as TGCGCCAGCAGCCAGGGTCCCCCAGATACGCAGTATTTT. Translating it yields CASSQGPPDTQYF.

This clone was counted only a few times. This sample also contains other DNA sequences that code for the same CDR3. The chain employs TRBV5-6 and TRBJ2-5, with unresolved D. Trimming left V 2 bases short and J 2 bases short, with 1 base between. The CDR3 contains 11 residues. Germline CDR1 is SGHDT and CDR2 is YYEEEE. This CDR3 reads CASSLQETQYF. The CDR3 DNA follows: TGTGCCAGCAGCTTACAAGAGACCCAGTACTTC.

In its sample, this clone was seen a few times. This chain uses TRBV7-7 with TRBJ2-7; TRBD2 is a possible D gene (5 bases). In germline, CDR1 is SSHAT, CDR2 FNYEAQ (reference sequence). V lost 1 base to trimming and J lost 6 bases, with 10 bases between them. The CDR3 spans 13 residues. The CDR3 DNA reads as TGTGCCAGCAGCTTAGGAATCAGCGGCGAGCAGTACTTC. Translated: CASSLGISGEQYF.

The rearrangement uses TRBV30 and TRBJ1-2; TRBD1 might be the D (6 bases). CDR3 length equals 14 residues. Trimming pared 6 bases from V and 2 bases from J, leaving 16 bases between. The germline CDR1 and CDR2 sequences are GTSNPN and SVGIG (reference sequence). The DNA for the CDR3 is TGTGCCTGCCCGGCGGGGGGGCGCAACTATGGCTACACCTTC. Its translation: CACPAGGRNYGYTF.

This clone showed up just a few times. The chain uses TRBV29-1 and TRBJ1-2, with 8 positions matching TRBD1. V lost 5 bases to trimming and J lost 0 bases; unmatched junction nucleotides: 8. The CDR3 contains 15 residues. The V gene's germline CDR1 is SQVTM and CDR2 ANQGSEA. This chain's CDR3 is CSVQMTGDANYGYTF. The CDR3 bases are TGCAGCGTTCAAATGACAGGGGATGCTAACTATGGCTACACCTTC.

DNA for the CDR3: TGTGCCAGCAGCAGCCGACTAGCGGGGGGCCACCAAGAGACCCAGTACTTC. Its translation: CASSSRLAGGHQETQYF. The chain combines TRBV21-1 with TRBJ2-5; TRBD2 is taken as the D call from the table, unchecked against the DNA. TRBV21-1 is assigned pseudogene status. The CDR3 covers 17 residues.

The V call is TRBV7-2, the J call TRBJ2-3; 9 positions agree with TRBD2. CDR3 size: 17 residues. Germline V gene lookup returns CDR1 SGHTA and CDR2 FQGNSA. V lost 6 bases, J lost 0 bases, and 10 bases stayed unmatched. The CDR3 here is CASSRSGGGISTDTQYF. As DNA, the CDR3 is TGTGCCAGCAGTCGTAGCGGGGGAGGGATAAGCACAGATACGCAGTATTTT.

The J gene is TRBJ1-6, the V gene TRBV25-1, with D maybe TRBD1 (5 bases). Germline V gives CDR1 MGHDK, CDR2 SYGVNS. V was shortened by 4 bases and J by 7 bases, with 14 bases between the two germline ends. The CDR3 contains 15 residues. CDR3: CASSAPRGLNSPLHF. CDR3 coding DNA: TGTGCCAGCAGTGCCCCGAGGGGTTTGAATTCACCCCTCCACTTT.

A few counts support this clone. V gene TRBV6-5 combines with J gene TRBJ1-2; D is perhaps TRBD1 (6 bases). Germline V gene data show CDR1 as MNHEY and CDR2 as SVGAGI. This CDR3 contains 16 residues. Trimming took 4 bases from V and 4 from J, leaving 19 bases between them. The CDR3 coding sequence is TGTGCCAGCAGTTCTAGGGGGAATACGCTGGTCTATGGCTACACCTTC. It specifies CASSSRGNTLVYGYTF.

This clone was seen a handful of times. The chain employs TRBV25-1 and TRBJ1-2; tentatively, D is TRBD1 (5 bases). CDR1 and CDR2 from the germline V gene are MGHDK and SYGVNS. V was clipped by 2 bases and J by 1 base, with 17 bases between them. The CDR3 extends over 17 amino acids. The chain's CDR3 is CASSEPGAGLGNYGYTF. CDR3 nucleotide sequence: TGTGCCAGCAGTGAACCCGGGGCAGGGCTGGGTAACTATGGCTACACCTTC.

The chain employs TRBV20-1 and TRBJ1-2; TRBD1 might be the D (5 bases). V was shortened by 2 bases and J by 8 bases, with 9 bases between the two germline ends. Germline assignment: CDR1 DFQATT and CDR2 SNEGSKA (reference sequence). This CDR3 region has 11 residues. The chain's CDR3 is CSARYWDGYTF. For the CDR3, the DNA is TGCAGTGCTAGATATTGGGACGGCTACACCTTC.

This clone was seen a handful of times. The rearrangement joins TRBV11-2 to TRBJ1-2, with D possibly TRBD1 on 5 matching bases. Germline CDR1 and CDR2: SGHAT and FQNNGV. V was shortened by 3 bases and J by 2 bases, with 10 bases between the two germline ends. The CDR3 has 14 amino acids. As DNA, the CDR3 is TGTGCCAGCAGCTTCCCCCCAGGGAACTATGGCTACACCTTC. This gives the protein CASSFPPGNYGYTF.

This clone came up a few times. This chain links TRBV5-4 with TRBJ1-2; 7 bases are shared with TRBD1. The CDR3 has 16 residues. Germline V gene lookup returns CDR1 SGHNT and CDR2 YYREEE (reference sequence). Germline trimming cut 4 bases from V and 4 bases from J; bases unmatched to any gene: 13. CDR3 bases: TGTGCCAGCAGCAAGGGACAGATTGACCTCCGCTATGGCTACACCTTC. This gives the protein CASSKGQIDLRYGYTF. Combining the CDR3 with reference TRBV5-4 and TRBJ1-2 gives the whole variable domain ETGVTQSPTHLIKTRGQQVTLRCSSQSGHNTVSWYQQALGQGPQFIFQYYREEENGRGNFPPRFSGLQFPNYSSELNVNALELDDSALYLCASSKGQIDLRYGYTFGSGTRLTVV.

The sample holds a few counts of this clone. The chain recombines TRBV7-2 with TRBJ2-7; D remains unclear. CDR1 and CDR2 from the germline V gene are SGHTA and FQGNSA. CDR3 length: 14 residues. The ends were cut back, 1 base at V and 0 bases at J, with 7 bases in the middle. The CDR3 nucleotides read TGTGCCAGCAGCTTAGATAGCAGCTCCTACGAGCAGTACTTC. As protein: CASSLDSSSYEQYF.

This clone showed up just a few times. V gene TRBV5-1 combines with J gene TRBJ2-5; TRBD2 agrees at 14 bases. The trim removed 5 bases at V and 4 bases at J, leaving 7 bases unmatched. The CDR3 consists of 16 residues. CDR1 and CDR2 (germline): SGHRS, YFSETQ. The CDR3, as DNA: TGCGCCAGCAGGCCCCAGGGACTAGCGGGGGTAGAGACCCAGTACTTC. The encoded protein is CASRPQGLAGVETQYF.